This T cell receptor (beta chain) was profiled in a study of T cells in Graves' hyperthyroidism and ophthalmopathy. Trimming took 6 bases from V and 0 from J; bases not matched to a gene: 4. The germline CDR1 and CDR2 sequences are MDHEN and SYDVKM. The CDR3 is made up of 15 amino acids. Patients were aged 18 to 65, had disease duration under 2 months, and had newly diagnosed hyperthyroidism. Amplification targeted TCR beta CDR3 regions from RNA transcripts. HTBI primers were the set used in a first-round RT-PCR of the TCR CDR3. TCRdb redid the calling of the multiplex PCR reads with MiXCR, one entry per CDR3 protein. The sample includes about 690,000 distinct CDR3 sequences, 17% seen only once; the top ten take roughly a sixth. This clonotype has ten or more counts. Its target is unknown. Findings and caveats of the study: A model of 13 V-J features distinguished ophthalmopathy from stable hyperthyroidism. Model predictions of ophthalmopathy came a median about six months before onset.

This sequence was found in a man aged 45-65 years with Graves' hyperthyroidism. V is TRBV28 and J is TRBJ2-3; TRBD1 agrees at 9 bases. What was sequenced was blood. The CDR3 sequence: CASRQQGASTDTQYF. The CDR3 DNA reads TGTGCCAGCAGACAACAGGGGGCAAGCACAGATACGCAGTATTTT. Looking up the rest from reference TRBV28 and TRBJ2-3 gives the full variable domain: DVKVTQSSRYLVKRTGEKVFLECVQDMDHENMFWYRQDPGLGLRLIYFSYDVKMKEKGDIPEGYSVSREKKERFSLILESASTNQTSMYLCASRQQGASTDTQYFGPGTRLTVL.